The clone carrying this T cell receptor beta chain was observed a few times. What it binds is unknown. Trimming removed 5 bases at V and 7 bases at J, with 12 bases between. The germline V gene has CDR1 MNHEY and CDR2 SMNVEV (reference sequence). The CDR3 runs 12 residues. The data derive from a study of T-cell reconstitution after alpha-beta-depleted transplantation in children. Study findings and constraints: For some patients, TCRbeta diversity was high at day 60 because of recipient T cells and thymic progenitors that survived. Several hundred expanded graft clones reportedly gave rise to the alpha-beta T cells present about two months after transplant. The authors attributed T-cell counts and diversity one year after transplant mostly to newly produced T cells.

Preparation of the TCRbeta library was carried out with unique molecular identifiers. Using its own MiXCR run on the PCR reads, TCRdb lists one record per CDR3 protein. The table lists around 30,000 distinct CDR3 sequences, about 6% of them singletons. The specimen comprised peripheral blood, sampled 60 days after TCRalphabeta/CD19-depleted stem cell transplant. This receptor was taken from a child in the first two years of life who had a stem cell transplant for acute myeloid leukemia, so the T cells may come from the graft donor. The chain couples TRBV27 to TRBJ2-7; D is perhaps TRBD2 (6 bases). The CDR3 DNA follows: TGTGCCAGCAGTCCCGGGACTCGGGAGCAGTACTTC. Translating it yields CASSPGTREQYF.